The 31 T cell receptor beta chains given below trace back to one sample, sequenced in a study of shared clonotypes between healthy human individuals. Data came from immunoSEQ multiplex PCR; TCRdb stores just in-frame clones and leaves some out. The data hold about 710,000 clones, with over 55% observed a single time. The material sequenced was memory CD4+ T cells sorted from blood. Subset defined: CD45RA-negative fraction. These receptors were collected from a woman between 25 and 40 years old in good health.

CDR3 sequence: CASRLEGGSGELFF. The CDR3 DNA is TGTGCCAGCAGGCTCGAGGGGGGTTCCGGGGAGCTGTTTTTT. The genes are TRBV6-1 and TRBJ2-2; the D gene could be TRBD1 or TRBD2 (6 bases each). The germline V and J ends were trimmed by 6 bases and 6 bases, with 14 bases remaining between them. The germline V gene has CDR1 MNHNS and CDR2 SASEGT. This CDR3 comprises 14 residues.

The chain joins TRBV27 to TRBJ1-4, with TRBD1 as a possible D gene (6 bases). Germline values: CDR1 MNHEY, CDR2 SMNVEV (reference sequence). The CDR3 consists of 17 residues. V shed 6 bases and J shed 6 bases, with 23 bases lying between them. The CDR3 reads CASSQYLRGGGDEKLFF. In DNA, the CDR3 is TGTGCCAGCAGCCAATACCTACGAGGGGGGGGCGATGAAAAACTGTTTTTT.

Of note for this clone: This may come from a read error, since a much larger clone is one base off. The rearrangement links TRBV9 to TRBJ1-5, with 9 bases aligning to TRBD1. Germline V gene sequence: CDR1 SGDLS, CDR2 YYNGEE. The CDR3 runs 15 residues. The CDR3 DNA is TGTGCCAACAGCGTAGACAGGGGGAGCAATCAGCCCCAGCATTTT. Translating gives CANSVDRGSNQPQHF.

This chain joins TRBV5-1 and TRBJ1-4; 9 bases match TRBD1. V shed 8 bases and J 0 bases; nucleotides not matched to a gene: 8. The CDR3 runs to 16 residues. Germline V CDR1 and CDR2: SGHRS, YFSETQ. CDR3 DNA sequence: TGCGCCAGTTCGATTCGACAGGGGGCAACTAATGAAAAACTGTTTTTT. It is translated as CASSIRQGATNEKLFF.

This chain links TRBV30 with TRBJ1-1; TRBD1 might be the D (5 bases). There are 13 residues in the CDR3. CDR1 and CDR2 (germline): GTSNPN, SVGIG (reference sequence). For the CDR3, the DNA is TGTGCTTCCGGGGGTTTTCTGGCCACTGAAGCTTTCTTT. This encodes CASGGFLATEAFF.

The chain couples TRBV25-1 to TRBJ2-5; 8 bases map to TRBD1. The CDR3 consists of 16 residues. Germline assignment: CDR1 MGHDK and CDR2 SYGVNS. The V and J ends lost 6 bases and 5 bases, in that order; junction bases with no gene match: 14. CDR3 in amino acids: CASSALGQGMWETQYF. In nucleotides, the CDR3 is TGTGCCAGCAGCGCGTTAGGACAGGGTATGTGGGAGACCCAGTACTTC.

The rearrangement links TRBV2 to TRBJ2-3; D gene ambiguous. Looked up from germline, CDR1 is SNHLY and CDR2 is FYNNEI. V lost 7 bases to trimming and J lost 0 bases, with 11 bases between them. The length of the CDR3 is 14 residues. The CDR3, as DNA: TGTGCCAGCAAGGTTGTAGGGAGCACAGATACGCAGTATTTT. Translated, it gives CASKVVGSTDTQYF. Looking up the rest from reference TRBV2 and TRBJ2-3 gives the full variable domain: EPEVTQTPSHQVTQMGQEVILRCVPISNHLYFYWYRQILGQKVEFLVSFYNNEISEKSEIFDDQFSVERPDGSNFTLKIRSTKLEDSAMYFCASKVVGSTDTQYFGPGTRLTVL.

V and J are TRBV5-1 and TRBJ2-7, with TRBD2 identical over 7 bases. The CDR3 extends over 15 amino acids. Germline V gene data show CDR1 as SGHRS and CDR2 as YFSETQ. V lost 6 bases to trimming and J lost 5 bases; unmatched junction nucleotides: 14. CDR3 DNA sequence: TGCGCCAGCACTCTGAGGCCTGGAGCGGGAAACGAGCAGTACTTC. Translating it yields CASTLRPGAGNEQYF.

The V gene is TRBV27, the J gene TRBJ1-5; TRBD1 is a possible D gene (5 bases). The CDR3 runs 15 residues. Germline V gives CDR1 MNHEY, CDR2 SMNVEV (reference sequence). Trimming shortened V by 2 bases and J by 6 bases, and 14 bases separated the two germline ends. The CDR3 loop reads CASSLMGGTGQPQHF. DNA of the CDR3: TGTGCCAGCAGTTTAATGGGGGGGACCGGTCAGCCCCAGCATTTT.

The chain couples TRBV6-6 to TRBJ2-7; no definite D call. There are 14 residues in the CDR3. Germline V gene data show CDR1 as MNHNY and CDR2 as SVGAGI (reference sequence). Deletions cut 5 bases from V and 1 base from J, with 12 bases between. The CDR3 DNA follows: TGTGCCAGCAGTCAGAGGCGCGGATCCTACGAGCAGTACTTC. It codes for CASSQRRGSYEQYF.

The chain joins TRBV28 to TRBJ2-7; 13 bases match TRBD2. J gave up 6 bases and V 4 bases, and 9 bases lay outside the gene matches. CDR1 and CDR2 (germline): MDHEN, SYDVKM. The CDR3 sequence is 16 residues long. The CDR3 reads CASSSPLTSGRREQYF. For the CDR3, the DNA is TGTGCCAGCAGTTCCCCCTTGACTAGCGGGAGGCGCGAGCAGTACTTC.

The DNA of the CDR3 is TGTGCCAGCAGCTCCCGGTACAGGGGAAGAAACACCATATATTTT. Encoded protein: CASSSRYRGRNTIYF. This chain uses TRBV7-6 with TRBJ1-3; TRBD1 agrees at 7 bases. The CDR3 totals 15 residues. Looked up from germline, CDR1 is SGHVS and CDR2 is FNYEAQ. Losses at the gene ends were 4 bases for V and 5 bases for J; bases not matched to a gene: 8. Together with reference TRBV7-6 and TRBJ1-3, the CDR3 gives the full variable domain: GAGVSQSPRYKVTKRGQDVALRCDPISGHVSLYWYRQALGQGPEFLTYFNYEAQQDKSGLPNDRFSAERPEGSISTLTIQRTEQRDSAMYRCASSSRYRGRNTIYFGEGSWLTVV.

The chain's CDR3 is CAWSVTGGVSYEQYF. The CDR3 nucleotides are TGTGCCTGGAGTGTAACAGGGGGAGTCTCCTACGAGCAGTACTTC. The chain uses TRBV30 and TRBJ2-5, with 8 positions matching TRBD1. The last part of the DNA fits TRBJ2-7 better; the J call may be wrong. The CDR3 is 15 residues long. CDR1 and CDR2 (germline): GTSNPN, SVGIG (reference sequence).

There are a few counts of this clone. This chain links TRBV27 with TRBJ2-3; 8 nucleotides line up with TRBD1. J gave up 3 bases and V 5 bases, and 13 bases lay outside the gene matches. The germline V gene has CDR1 MNHEY and CDR2 SMNVEV (reference sequence). This CDR3 spans 17 amino acids. The DNA of the CDR3 is TGTGCCAGCAGTAAGATGACAGGGGAATTTGTAACAGATACGCAGTATTTT. Translation: CASSKMTGEFVTDTQYF.

The chain carries TRBV7-2 and TRBJ2-3, with a weak D call TRBD1 (6 bases). The CDR3 contains 14 residues. V was shortened by 5 bases and J by 2 bases, with 11 bases between the two germline ends. From germline, CDR1 is SGHTA and CDR2 FQGNSA. Here the CDR3 DNA reads TGTGCCAGCAGCAGGGACATCTACACAGATACGCAGTATTTT. Amino acids: CASSRDIYTDTQYF.

This clone was found once. In the same sample, other DNA sequences code for this CDR3. This sequence joins TRBV9 and TRBJ1-1, with D hard to call. With 4 bases removed from V and 0 bases from J, the gap between germline ends came to 10 bases. Per germline, CDR1 SGDLS and CDR2 YYNGEE. This CDR3 comprises 14 residues. The CDR3 region has the DNA TGTGCCAGCAGCCCCCGAAGGGTGAACACTGAAGCTTTCTTT. Its protein product is CASSPRRVNTEAFF.

This rearrangement joins TRBV2 to TRBJ1-2; the match to TRBD1 covers 10 bases. Trimming cost V 9 bases and J 6 bases; bases outside gene matches: 4. Germline values: CDR1 SNHLY, CDR2 FYNNEI. The CDR3 has 12 residues. The chain's CDR3 is CASRQGANGYTF. DNA for the CDR3: TGTGCCAGTCGACAGGGGGCCAATGGCTACACCTTC. The entire variable domain, with the rest obtained from reference TRBV2 and TRBJ1-2, is as follows: EPEVTQTPSHQVTQMGQEVILRCVPISNHLYFYWYRQILGQKVEFLVSFYNNEISEKSEIFDDQFSVERPDGSNFTLKIRSTKLEDSAMYFCASRQGANGYTFGSGTRLTVV.

The chain joins TRBV5-4 to TRBJ1-3; no firm D call. This CDR3 is built from 16 residues. Germline CDR1 reads SGHNT; CDR2 reads YYREEE (reference sequence). V was shortened by 2 bases and J by 0 bases, with 12 bases between the two germline ends. CDR3 residues: CASSLNIAHSGNTIYF. DNA of the CDR3: TGTGCCAGCAGCTTAAACATAGCACACTCTGGAAACACCATATATTTT.

The chain joins TRBV6-6 to TRBJ2-5; D tentatively reads TRBD1 or TRBD2 (5 bases each). The ends were cut back, 3 bases at V and 4 bases at J, with 15 bases in the middle. Germline-derived CDR1 and CDR2 are MNHNY and SVGAGI (reference sequence). The CDR3 runs to 15 residues. CDR3 DNA sequence: TGTGCCAGCAGTTATGGAATGGGGGTTGGAGAGACCCAGTACTTC. Its protein product is CASSYGMGVGETQYF.

Worth noting for this clone: This sample includes further DNA sequences coding for the same CDR3. The chain uses TRBV18 and TRBJ1-1; TRBD1 might be the D (5 bases). Germline loops: CDR1 KGHSH, CDR2 LQKENI. This CDR3 contains 14 residues. Trimming left V 3 bases short and J 3 bases short, with 11 bases between. In DNA form, the CDR3 reads TGTGCCAGCTCACCTACAGAAGGGGACACTGAAGCTTTCTTT. Protein product: CASSPTEGDTEAFF.

The chain links TRBV9 to TRBJ2-1, with D uncertain. The CDR3 is 13 residues long. CDR1 SGDLS and CDR2 YYNGEE come from the germline V gene. The V gene lost 7 bases and the J gene lost 10 bases, with 18 bases spanning the gap. CDR3 residues: CASADLGLSEQFF. The CDR3 region has the DNA TGTGCCAGCGCGGACCTAGGGCTCAGCGAGCAGTTCTTC.

A remark on this clone: Relative to the germline gene, one junction end is altered; a read error may explain this. This chain joins TRBV7-9 and TRBJ2-1; D tentatively reads TRBD1 or TRBD2 (6 bases each). In germline, CDR1 is SEHNR, CDR2 FQNEAQ (reference sequence). CDR3 length: 14 amino acids. In nucleotides, the CDR3 is TGTGCCAGCAGCTTTACGGGGGCCTATAATGAGCAGTTCTTC. This encodes CASSFTGAYNEQFF.

This clone has more than one count but fewer than ten. The chain recombines TRBV28 with TRBJ1-2, with D tentatively TRBD1 (5 bases). This CDR3 has 12 amino acids. CDR1 MDHEN and CDR2 SYDVKM come from the germline V gene. V was cut by 5 bases and J by 4 bases, with 8 bases left in between. In nucleotides, the CDR3 is TGTGCCAGCAGTCGTGACAGCTATGGCTACACCTTC. Its translation is CASSRDSYGYTF.

DNA for the CDR3: TGCGCCAGCAGCCAAGTTGATAACAATGAGCAGTTCTTC. Residues: CASSQVDNNEQFF. This sequence joins TRBV4-1 and TRBJ2-1; D call uncertain. V was pared by 1 base and J by 5 bases, with 6 bases between. CDR3 size: 13 residues. CDR1 and CDR2 from the germline V gene are MGHRA and YSYEKL.

This clone appeared a few times. At the DNA level, this CDR3 is encoded by other sequences in the same sample as well. V and J are TRBV11-2 and TRBJ2-4, with no clear D. Germline V CDR1 and CDR2: SGHAT, FQNNGV. The V end lost 4 bases, the J end lost 0 bases, and 7 bases lay between the germline ends. This CDR3 is built from 14 residues. CDR3 region: CASSSRLAKNIQYF. The CDR3 coding sequence is TGTGCCAGCAGCTCAAGACTAGCCAAAAACATTCAGTACTTC. The complete variable domain, with remaining parts taken from reference TRBV11-2 and TRBJ2-4, reads EAGVAQSPRYKIIEKRQSVAFWCNPISGHATLYWYQQILGQGPKLLIQFQNNGVVDDSQLPKDRFSAERLKGVDSTLKIQPAKLEDSAVYLCASSSRLAKNIQYFGAGTRLSVL.

The table lists this clone with many counts. Other DNA variants within this sample encode the same CDR3. The chain couples TRBV7-9 to TRBJ1-1, with TRBD1 matching 7 bases. The trim removed 5 bases at V and 2 bases at J, leaving 2 bases unmatched. The CDR3 has 13 amino acids. Germline CDR1 and CDR2: SEHNR and FQNEAQ (reference sequence). The CDR3 reads CASSRQGNTEAFF. The CDR3 region has the DNA TGTGCCAGCAGCCGACAGGGCAACACTGAAGCTTTCTTT.

This clone was seen only a few times. This chain links TRBV4-1 with TRBJ1-3, with D uncertain. Germline lookup yields CDR1 MGHRA and CDR2 YSYEKL. CDR3 length: 15 residues. Trimming cost V 1 base and J 2 bases, with 9 bases left between them. CDR3: CASSQVNTAGNTIYF. The CDR3 DNA follows: TGCGCCAGCAGCCAAGTGAACACAGCTGGAAACACCATATATTTT.

The chain carries TRBV4-1 and TRBJ2-1; maybe TRBD2 (6 bases). Germline assignment: CDR1 MGHRA and CDR2 YSYEKL. This CDR3 contains 15 residues. V lost 1 base and J 6 bases, leaving 13 bases between the germline ends. The CDR3 bases are TGCGCCAGCAGCCAAGTTGAGACTAGAGGCAATGAGCAGTTCTTC. Encoded protein: CASSQVETRGNEQFF.

The chain joins TRBV7-9 to TRBJ2-5; D gene unclear. V lost 0 bases, J lost 9 bases, and 8 bases lay in between. Germline CDR1 and CDR2: SEHNR and FQNEAQ (reference sequence). The CDR3 covers 12 residues. CDR3 DNA: TGTGCCAGCAGCTTAGCTTCTTATGCCCAGTACTTC. It translates to CASSLASYAQYF.

V usage is TRBV4-1 and J usage is TRBJ2-2; D possibly corresponds to TRBD2 (6 bases). Germline V gene sequence: CDR1 MGHRA, CDR2 YSYEKL. The CDR3 sequence is 17 residues long. Trimming removed 0 bases from V and 3 bases from J, with 14 bases in between. CDR3 DNA sequence: TGCGCCAGCAGCCAAGATACTCCCGGGAGCTACACCGGGGAGCTGTTTTTT. It specifies CASSQDTPGSYTGELFF.

Here the CDR3 reads CASRYRTGGANTGELFF. In DNA, the CDR3 is TGTGCCAGCAGATACCGGACAGGGGGCGCGAACACCGGGGAGCTGTTTTTT. The chain carries TRBV2 and TRBJ2-2, with TRBD1 identical over 11 bases. V lost 6 bases and J lost 0; bases outside the gene matches: 6. CDR1 SNHLY and CDR2 FYNNEI come from the germline V gene. CDR3 length: 17 amino acids.